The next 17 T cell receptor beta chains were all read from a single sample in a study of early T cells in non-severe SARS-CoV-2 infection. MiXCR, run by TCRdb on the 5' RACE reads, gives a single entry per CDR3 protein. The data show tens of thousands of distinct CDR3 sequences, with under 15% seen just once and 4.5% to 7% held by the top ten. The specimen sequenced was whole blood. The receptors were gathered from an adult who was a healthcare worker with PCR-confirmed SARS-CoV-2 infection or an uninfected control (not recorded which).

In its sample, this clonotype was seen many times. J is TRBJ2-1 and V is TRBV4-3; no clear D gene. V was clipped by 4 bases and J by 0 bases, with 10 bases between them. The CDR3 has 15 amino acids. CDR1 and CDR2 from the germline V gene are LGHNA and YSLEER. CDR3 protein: CASSRVGFSYNEQFF. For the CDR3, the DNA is TGCGCCAGCAGCCGCGTGGGCTTCTCCTACAATGAGCAGTTCTTC.

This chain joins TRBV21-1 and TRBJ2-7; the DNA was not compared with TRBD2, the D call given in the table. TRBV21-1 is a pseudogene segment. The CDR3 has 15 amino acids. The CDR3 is CASTRRAVTTYEQYF. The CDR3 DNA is TGTGCCAGCACCCGGAGGGCTGTAACTACCTACGAGCAGTACTTC.

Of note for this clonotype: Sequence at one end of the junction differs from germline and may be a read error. CDR3 residues: CASSQGPSDEQYF. The CDR3, as DNA: TGTGCCAGCAGCCAGGGCCCCTCCGACGAGCAGTACTTC. The chain employs TRBV3-1 and TRBJ2-7; D gene ambiguous. In germline, CDR1 is LGHDT, CDR2 YNNKEL (reference sequence). The CDR3 consists of 13 residues.

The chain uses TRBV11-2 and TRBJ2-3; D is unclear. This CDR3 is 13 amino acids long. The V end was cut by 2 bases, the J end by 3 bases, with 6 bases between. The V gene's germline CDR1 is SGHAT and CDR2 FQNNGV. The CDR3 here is CASSLMETDTQYF. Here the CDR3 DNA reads TGTGCCAGCAGCTTAATGGAAACAGATACGCAGTATTTT. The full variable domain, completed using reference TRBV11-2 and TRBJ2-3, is EAGVAQSPRYKIIEKRQSVAFWCNPISGHATLYWYQQILGQGPKLLIQFQNNGVVDDSQLPKDRFSAERLKGVDSTLKIQPAKLEDSAVYLCASSLMETDTQYFGPGTRLTVL.

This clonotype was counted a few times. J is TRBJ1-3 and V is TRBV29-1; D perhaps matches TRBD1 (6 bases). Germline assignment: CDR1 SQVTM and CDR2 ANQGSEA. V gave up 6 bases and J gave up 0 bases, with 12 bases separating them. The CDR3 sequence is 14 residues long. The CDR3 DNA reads TGCAGCGTGGTGAAAGGGGGCTCTGGAAACACCATATATTTT. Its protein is CSVVKGGSGNTIYF.

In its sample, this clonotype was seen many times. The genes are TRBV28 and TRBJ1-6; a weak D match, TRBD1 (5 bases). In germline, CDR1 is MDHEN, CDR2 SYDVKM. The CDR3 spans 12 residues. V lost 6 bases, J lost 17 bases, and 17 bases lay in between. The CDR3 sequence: CASRSTGTPIHF. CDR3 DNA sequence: TGTGCCAGCAGATCAACCGGGACCCCCATCCACTTT. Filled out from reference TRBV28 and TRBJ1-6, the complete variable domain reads DVKVTQSSRYLVKRTGEKVFLECVQDMDHENMFWYRQDPGLGLRLIYFSYDVKMKEKGDIPEGYSVSREKKERFSLILESASTNQTSMYLCASRSTGTPIHFGNGTRLTVT.

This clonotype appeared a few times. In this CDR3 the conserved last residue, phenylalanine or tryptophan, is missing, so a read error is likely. The CDR3 nucleotides are TGCGCCAGCAGCCGAGAGGGGACGGGCGGCTACACCCTC. This encodes CASSREGTGGYTL. The J gene is TRBJ1-2, the V gene TRBV4-3; D is perhaps TRBD1 (5 bases). V was pared by 4 bases and J by 8 bases, with 14 bases between. The germline CDR1 and CDR2 sequences are LGHNA and YSLEER. CDR3 length equals 13 residues.

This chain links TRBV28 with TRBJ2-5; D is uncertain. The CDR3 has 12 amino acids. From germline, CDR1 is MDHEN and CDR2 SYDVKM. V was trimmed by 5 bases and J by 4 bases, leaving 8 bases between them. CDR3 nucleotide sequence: TGTGCCAGCAGTGTAGTCGGAGAGACCCAGTACTTC. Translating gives CASSVVGETQYF.

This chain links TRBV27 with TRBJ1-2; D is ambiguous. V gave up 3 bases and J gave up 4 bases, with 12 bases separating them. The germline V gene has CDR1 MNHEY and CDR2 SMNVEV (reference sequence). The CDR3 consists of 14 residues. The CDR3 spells CASSFSRSSYGYTF. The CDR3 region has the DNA TGTGCCAGCAGTTTTTCCAGGTCCTCCTATGGCTACACCTTC.

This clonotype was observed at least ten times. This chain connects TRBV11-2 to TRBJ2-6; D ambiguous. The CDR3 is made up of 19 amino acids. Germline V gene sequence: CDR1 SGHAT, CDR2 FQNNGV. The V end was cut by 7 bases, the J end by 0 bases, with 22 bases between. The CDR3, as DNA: TGTGCCAGCAAAACCCCTGCGGCCAGTCGTCTCTCTGGGGCCAACGTCCTGACTTTC. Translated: CASKTPAASRLSGANVLTF.

In DNA form, the CDR3 reads TGTGCCAGCAGTTTTCGCCTCATGACGCCCCAGCATTTT. This translates into CASSFRLMTPQHF. The V call is TRBV12-3 or TRBV12-4, the J call TRBJ1-5; D unresolved. The CDR3 is 13 residues long. Trimming cost V 3 bases and J 9 bases, with 12 bases left between them.

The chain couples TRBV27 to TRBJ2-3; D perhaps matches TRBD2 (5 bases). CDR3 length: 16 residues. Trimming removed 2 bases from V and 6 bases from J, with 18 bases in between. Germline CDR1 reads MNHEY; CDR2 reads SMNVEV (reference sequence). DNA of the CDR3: TGTGCCAGCAGTTTAGCCTTAACTAGAGGATTCGATACGCAGTATTTT. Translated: CASSLALTRGFDTQYF.

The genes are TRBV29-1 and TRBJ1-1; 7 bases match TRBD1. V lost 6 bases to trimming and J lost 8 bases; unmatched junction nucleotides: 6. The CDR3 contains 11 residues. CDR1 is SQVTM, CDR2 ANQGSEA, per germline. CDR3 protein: CSVHRGTEAFF. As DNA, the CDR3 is TGCAGCGTACACAGGGGCACAGAAGCTTTCTTT.

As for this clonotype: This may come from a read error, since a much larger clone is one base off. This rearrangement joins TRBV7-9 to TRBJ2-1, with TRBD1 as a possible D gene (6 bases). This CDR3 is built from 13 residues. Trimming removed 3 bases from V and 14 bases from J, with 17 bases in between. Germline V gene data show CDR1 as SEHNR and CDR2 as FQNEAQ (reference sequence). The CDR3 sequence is CASSFRQVQDEFF. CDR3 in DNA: TGTGCCAGCAGCTTCCGACAGGTCCAGGATGAGTTCTTC.

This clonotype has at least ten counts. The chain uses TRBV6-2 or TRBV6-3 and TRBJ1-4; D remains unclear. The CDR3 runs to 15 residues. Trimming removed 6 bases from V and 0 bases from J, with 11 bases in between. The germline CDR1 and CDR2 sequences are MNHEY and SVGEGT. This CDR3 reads CASSYQGATNEKLFF. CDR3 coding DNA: TGTGCCAGCAGCTACCAAGGAGCAACTAATGAAAAACTGTTTTTT.

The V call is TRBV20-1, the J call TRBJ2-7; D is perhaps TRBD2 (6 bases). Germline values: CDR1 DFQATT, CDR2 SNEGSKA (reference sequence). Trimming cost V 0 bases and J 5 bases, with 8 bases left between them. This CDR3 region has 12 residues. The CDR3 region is CSAREAGHEQYF. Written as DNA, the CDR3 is TGCAGTGCTAGAGAAGCGGGCCACGAGCAGTACTTC.

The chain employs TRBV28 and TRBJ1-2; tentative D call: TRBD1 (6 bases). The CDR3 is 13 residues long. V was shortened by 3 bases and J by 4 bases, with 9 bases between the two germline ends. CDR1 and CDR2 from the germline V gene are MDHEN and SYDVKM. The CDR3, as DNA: TGTGCCAGCAGTTTCGGGGGGCTCTATGGCTACACCTTC. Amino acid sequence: CASSFGGLYGYTF.